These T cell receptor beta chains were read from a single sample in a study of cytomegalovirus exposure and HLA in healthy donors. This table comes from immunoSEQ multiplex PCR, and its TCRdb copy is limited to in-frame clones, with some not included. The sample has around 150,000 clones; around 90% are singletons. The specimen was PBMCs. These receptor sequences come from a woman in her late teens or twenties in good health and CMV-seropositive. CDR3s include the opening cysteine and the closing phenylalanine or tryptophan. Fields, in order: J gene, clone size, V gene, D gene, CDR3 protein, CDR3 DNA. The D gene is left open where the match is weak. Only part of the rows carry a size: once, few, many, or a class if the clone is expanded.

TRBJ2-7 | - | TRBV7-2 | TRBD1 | CASSLAGTGGTYEQYF | TGTGCCAGCAGCTTAGCGGGGACAGGGGGCACCTACGAGCAGTACTTC
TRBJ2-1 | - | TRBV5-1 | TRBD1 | CASSFQGDEQFF | TGCGCCAGCAGCTTTCAGGGGGATGAGCAGTTCTTC
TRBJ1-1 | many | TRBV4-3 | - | CASSQGVQAGNTEAFF | TGCGCCAGCAGCCAAGGGGTGCAGGCCGGGAATACTGAAGCTTTCTTT
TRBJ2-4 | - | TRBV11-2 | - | CASSLVLTSKNIQYF | TGTGCCAGCAGCTTAGTTTTGACTAGCAAAAACATTCAGTACTTC
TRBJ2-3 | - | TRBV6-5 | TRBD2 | CASSFERGRTDTQYF | TGTGCCAGCAGTTTCGAGCGGGGGCGCACAGATACGCAGTATTTT
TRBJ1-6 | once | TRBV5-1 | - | CASSLELENSPLHF | TGCGCCAGCAGCTTGGAATTAGAAAATTCACCCCTCCACTTT
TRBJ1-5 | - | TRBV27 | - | CASSPRTGSSNQPQHF | TGTGCCAGCAGTCCAAGGACGGGGTCTAGCAATCAGCCCCAGCATTTT
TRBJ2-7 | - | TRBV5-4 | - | CASSLRDRIYEQYF | TGTGCCAGCAGCTTGCGCGACAGAATCTACGAGCAGTACTTC
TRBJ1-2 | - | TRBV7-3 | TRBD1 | CASSLGDRGGNGYTF | TGTGCCAGCAGCTTGGGGGACAGGGGAGGAAATGGCTACACCTTC
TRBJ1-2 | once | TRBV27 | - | CASAGGGIGGYTF | TGTGCCAGCGCGGGGGGCGGTATTGGGGGCTACACCTTC
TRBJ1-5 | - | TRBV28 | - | CASSLLAMRSNQPQHF | TGTGCCAGCAGTTTATTAGCAATGAGGAGCAATCAGCCCCAGCATTTT
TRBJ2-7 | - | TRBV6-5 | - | CASSWARGSYEQYF | TGTGCCAGCAGTTGGGCCCGGGGCTCCTACGAGCAGTACTTC
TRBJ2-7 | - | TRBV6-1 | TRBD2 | CASRTSGAYEQYF | TGTGCCAGCAGGACTAGCGGAGCCTACGAGCAGTACTTC
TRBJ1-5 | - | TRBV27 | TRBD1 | CASSLWGATGSNQPQHF | TGTGCCAGCAGTTTGTGGGGGGCGACAGGGAGCAATCAGCCCCAGCATTTT
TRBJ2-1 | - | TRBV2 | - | CASSESQIGSEQFF | TGTGCCAGCAGTGAGTCGCAGATTGGCAGTGAGCAGTTCTTC
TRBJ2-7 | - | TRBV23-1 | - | CASPDGGAPSYEQYF | TGCGCCAGCCCGGATGGGGGGGCCCCCTCCTACGAGCAGTACTTC
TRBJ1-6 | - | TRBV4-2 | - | CASSQDLGDRNSPLHF | TGTGCCAGCAGCCAAGATTTAGGGGATCGAAATTCACCCCTCCACTTT
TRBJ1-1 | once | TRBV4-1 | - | CASSQDVGGAITEAFF | TGCGCCAGCAGCCAAGATGTTGGGGGGGCAATCACTGAAGCTTTCTTT
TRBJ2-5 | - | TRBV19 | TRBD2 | CASSQRGYQETQYF | TGTGCCAGTAGCCAGCGGGGGTACCAAGAGACCCAGTACTTC
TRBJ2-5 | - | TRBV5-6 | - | CASSPQGTETQYF | TGTGCCAGCAGCCCGCAGGGTACGGAGACCCAGTACTTC
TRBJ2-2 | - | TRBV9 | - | CASSFGLNGELFF | TGTGCCAGCAGCTTTGGACTGAACGGGGAGCTGTTTTTT
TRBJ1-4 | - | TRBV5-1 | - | CASSSGEVFNEKLFF | TGCGCCAGCAGCTCGGGTGAGGTCTTTAATGAAAAACTGTTTTTT
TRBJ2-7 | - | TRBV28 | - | CASGTLLVRNEQYF | TGTGCCAGCGGTACACTCTTAGTCAGGAACGAGCAGTACTTC
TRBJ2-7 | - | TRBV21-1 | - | CASSPRAGLAGGAYEQYF | TGTGCCAGCAGCCCCCGGGCCGGACTAGCGGGAGGGGCCTACGAGCAGTACTTC
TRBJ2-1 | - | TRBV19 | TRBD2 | CASSKGTSDNEQFF | TGTGCCAGTAGTAAAGGGACTAGCGACAACGAGCAGTTCTTC
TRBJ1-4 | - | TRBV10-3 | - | CAISESSGVTNEKLFF | TGTGCCATCAGTGAGTCGTCGGGGGTAACTAATGAAAAACTGTTTTTT
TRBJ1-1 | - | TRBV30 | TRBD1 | CAWSTGQGPPEAFF | TGTGCCTGGAGCACTGGACAGGGACCCCCAGAAGCTTTCTTT
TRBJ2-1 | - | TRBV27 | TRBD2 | CASRSAGVYNEQFF | TGTGCCAGCAGATCAGCGGGGGTTTACAATGAGCAGTTCTTC
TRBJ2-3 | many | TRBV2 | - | CASSDGTGDTQYF | TGTGCCAGCAGTGATGGAACGGGAGATACGCAGTATTTT
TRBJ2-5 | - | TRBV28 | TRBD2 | CASSLLRRREQETQYF | TGTGCCAGCAGCCTGTTGAGGCGGCGGGAGCAAGAGACCCAGTACTTC
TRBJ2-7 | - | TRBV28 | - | CASRQTRTLSYEQYF | TGTGCCAGCAGACAGACTAGAACGTTATCCTACGAGCAGTACTTC
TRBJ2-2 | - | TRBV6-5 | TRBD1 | CASSFDRGISGELFF | TGTGCCAGCAGTTTCGACAGGGGTATTTCCGGGGAGCTGTTTTTT
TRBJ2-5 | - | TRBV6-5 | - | CASSYQQGVETQYF | TGTGCCAGCAGTTACCAACAGGGAGTAGAGACCCAGTACTTC
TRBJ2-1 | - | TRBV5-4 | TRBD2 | CASSLGLAGEQFF | TGTGCCAGCAGCTTGGGACTAGCGGGAGAGCAGTTCTTC
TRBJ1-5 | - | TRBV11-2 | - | CASSWRSNQPQHF | TGTGCCAGCAGCTGGAGGAGCAATCAGCCCCAGCATTTT
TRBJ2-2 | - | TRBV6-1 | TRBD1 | CASSAGTGGHTGELFF | TGTGCCAGCAGTGCGGGGACAGGGGGCCACACCGGGGAGCTGTTTTTT
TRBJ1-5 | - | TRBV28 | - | CASSQISSHQPQHF | TGTGCCAGCAGCCAGATATCAAGTCATCAGCCCCAGCATTTT
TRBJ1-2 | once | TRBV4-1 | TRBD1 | CASSSRQGASYGYTF | TGCGCCAGCAGCTCTCGACAGGGGGCTAGCTATGGCTACACCTTC
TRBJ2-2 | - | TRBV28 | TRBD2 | CASIRRSGSPNTGELFF | TGTGCCAGCATCCGCCGGAGCGGGAGTCCTAACACCGGGGAGCTGTTTTTT
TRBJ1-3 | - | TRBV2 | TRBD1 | CASSEDRRQGTGNTIYF | TGTGCCAGCAGTGAAGACCGGAGACAGGGGACCGGAAACACCATATATTTT
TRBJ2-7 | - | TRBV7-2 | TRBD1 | CASSFRQGPSYEQYF | TGTGCCAGCAGCTTTCGACAGGGTCCCTCCTACGAGCAGTACTTC
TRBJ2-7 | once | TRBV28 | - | CASFGTGSYEQYF | TGTGCCAGCTTCGGTACAGGGTCATACGAGCAGTACTTC
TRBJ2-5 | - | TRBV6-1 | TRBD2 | CASSEVGLAGGFYQETQYF | TGTGCCAGCAGTGAAGTGGGACTAGCGGGGGGGTTTTACCAAGAGACCCAGTACTTC
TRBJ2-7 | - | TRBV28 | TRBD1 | CASSTGGPYEQYF | TGTGCCAGCAGTACAGGGGGCCCCTACGAGCAGTACTTC
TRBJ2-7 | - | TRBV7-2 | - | CASSLVRESYEQYF | TGTGCCAGCAGCTTAGTCCGGGAGTCCTACGAGCAGTACTTC
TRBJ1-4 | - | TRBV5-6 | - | CASSQGSLGEKLFF | TGTGCCAGCAGCCAGGGCTCCCTCGGGGAAAAACTGTTTTTT
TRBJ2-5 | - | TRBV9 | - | CASSVAPTRKETQYF | TGTGCCAGCAGCGTAGCTCCGACTAGGAAAGAGACCCAGTACTTC
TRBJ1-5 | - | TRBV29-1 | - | CSVSGFGNQPQHF | TGCAGCGTCTCAGGGTTTGGCAATCAGCCCCAGCATTTT
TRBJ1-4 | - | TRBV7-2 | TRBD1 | CASSLVLLGQGATNEKLFF | TGTGCCAGCAGCTTAGTGTTATTGGGACAGGGGGCGACTAATGAAAAACTGTTTTTT